This is a list of T cell receptor beta chains from one sample in a study of T cells expressing NK-cell markers. TCRdb re-called the 5' RACE reads, yielding one record per CDR3 amino acid sequence without DNA. The table lists over 100,000 distinct CDR3 sequences, with about 18% in the top ten. The specimen sequenced was blood T cells: a sorted CD56 or NKG2C T cell subset, CD4+ or CD8+ T cells, or bulk PBMC T cells (not recorded which). The receptors stem from a woman between 18 and 75 years old in good health. The CDR3 runs from the conserved cysteine through the conserved F or W. The listing skips clone size in some rows; elsewhere it reads once, few, many or a size class.

J gene,clone size,V gene,CDR3 length,CDR3 protein
TRBJ2-1,-,TRBV20-1,15,CSARVRDFSYNEQFF
TRBJ2-1,-,TRBV14,17,CASSLLAGGLSYNEQFF
TRBJ2-3,medium-sized,TRBV19,13,CASSTVVTDTQYF
TRBJ2-7,-,TRBV27,15,CASSSTATPSYEQYF
TRBJ1-3,-,TRBV6-1,15,CASPGQGERGNTIYF
TRBJ2-5,-,TRBV21-1,14,CASSKTARGETQYF
TRBJ1-2,-,TRBV29-1,12,CSVQDRGYGYTF
TRBJ2-2,-,TRBV24-1,16,CATSDSGTSITGELFF
TRBJ2-1,-,TRBV12-3/TRBV12-4,12,CASSSTGNEQFF
TRBJ1-5,-,TRBV12-3/TRBV12-4,15,CASSLAQGGNQPQHF
TRBJ2-3,-,TRBV30,11,CAWSVLGTQYF
TRBJ2-1,-,TRBV29-1,13,CSVVGAPGYEQFF
TRBJ2-1,-,TRBV7-9,15,CASSPSGGGNNEQFF
TRBJ2-1,-,TRBV7-2,15,CASSGTGGSYNEQFF
TRBJ2-7,-,TRBV18,14,CASSSGGVAYEQYF
TRBJ1-5,-,TRBV7-9,14,CASSGDRRGQPQHF
TRBJ1-1,-,TRBV12-3/TRBV12-4,12,CASAAGSTEAFF
TRBJ2-2,-,TRBV6-2/TRBV6-3,11,CATTFPGELFF
TRBJ2-1,-,TRBV5-4,14,CASSIRRDYNEQFF
TRBJ2-5,-,TRBV2,12,CASSYREETQYF
TRBJ2-7,-,TRBV7-2,17,CASSPPGRDGFYYEQYF
TRBJ2-5,-,TRBV24-1,18,CATSETLQGDQGAETQYF
TRBJ2-7,-,TRBV27,15,CASSPWARSSYEQYF
TRBJ2-3,-,TRBV3-1,13,CASSQIERGTQYF
TRBJ2-4,-,TRBV20-1,15,CSARDFGTGANIQYF
TRBJ2-7,-,TRBV7-8,15,CASSYLGRQPYEQYF
TRBJ2-7,-,TRBV7-9,15,CASSSLGLVNYEQYF
TRBJ2-7,-,TRBV9,14,CASSVWGSSYEQYF
TRBJ2-1,-,TRBV28,17,CASSLLMASGSPNEQFF
TRBJ2-4,-,TRBV12-3/TRBV12-4,14,CASSWAVPHNIQYF
TRBJ2-2,-,TRBV3-1,17,CASSPRETKINTGELFF
TRBJ1-1,-,TRBV5-1,15,CASSAETGVDSEAFF
TRBJ2-1,-,TRBV11-2,17,CASSSPTGGRAYNEQFF